These T cell receptor beta chains were read from a single sample in a study of cytomegalovirus exposure and HLA in healthy donors. Measured with immunoSEQ multiplex PCR; TCRdb has only the in-frame clones, and not every one. The sample lists about 190,000 clones, roughly 88% occurring once. Source material: PBMCs. The source of these receptors is a woman between 18 and 29 years old in good health and CMV-seronegative. Each CDR3 is given with its conserved first and last residue. D genes are given only for firm matches. Size values are once, few and many counts, or a class for expanded clones, and some rows have none.

cdr3_aa	cdr3_nt	j_call	v_call	d_call	clone_size
CASSQGGNYGYTF	TGTGCCAGCAGCCAAGGCGGCAACTATGGCTACACCTTC	TRBJ1-2	TRBV4-2	NA	few
CASSQDSGRAVYEQYF	TGCGCCAGCAGCCAAGATAGCGGGAGGGCCGTCTACGAGCAGTACTTC	TRBJ2-7	TRBV4-1	TRBD2	NA
CASSISGGELNTQYF	TGTGCCAGTAGCATCAGCGGGGGGGAATTAAATACGCAGTATTTT	TRBJ2-3	TRBV19	TRBD2	NA
CAWGGDAGNTIYF	TGTGCCTGGGGAGGGGATGCTGGAAACACCATATATTTT	TRBJ1-3	TRBV30	NA	NA
CASSPETGSIEQYF	TGTGCCAGCTCACCAGAGACAGGTTCGATCGAGCAGTACTTC	TRBJ2-7	TRBV18	NA	once
CASTYGGANNNYGYTF	TGTGCCAGCACCTACGGGGGGGCCAACAATAACTATGGCTACACCTTC	TRBJ1-2	TRBV6-6	NA	NA
CASRRGFNEQFF	TGTGCCAGCAGACGGGGGTTCAATGAGCAGTTCTTC	TRBJ2-1	TRBV5-8	NA	NA
CASRLAGGPADTQYF	TGCGCCAGCAGACTAGCGGGAGGGCCGGCAGATACGCAGTATTTT	TRBJ2-3	TRBV5-1	TRBD2	NA
CASSLGLDKTQYF	TGTGCCAGCAGCTTGGGACTAGATAAGACCCAGTACTTC	TRBJ2-5	TRBV7-2	TRBD2	NA
CASSQGRDRVKEKLFF	TGCGCCAGCAGTCAGGGTCGTGACAGGGTCAAGGAAAAACTGTTTTTT	TRBJ1-4	TRBV23-1	TRBD1	NA
CSVGQYHGYTF	TGCAGCGTTGGACAGTATCATGGCTACACCTTC	TRBJ1-2	TRBV29-1	NA	NA
CASSPPGGNTIYF	TGTGCCAGCTCACCCCCCGGGGGAAACACCATATATTTT	TRBJ1-3	TRBV18	NA	NA
CASSQVMLTMGGYTF	TGCGCCAGCAGCCAAGTTATGCTGACAATGGGTGGCTACACCTTC	TRBJ1-2	TRBV4-1	NA	NA
CASSFTNTGELFF	TGTGCCAGCAGCTTTACGAACACCGGGGAGCTGTTTTTT	TRBJ2-2	TRBV7-9	NA	NA
CASSLDRGLETQYF	TGTGCCAGCAGCTTAGATAGGGGTCTGGAGACCCAGTACTTC	TRBJ2-5	TRBV7-8	NA	NA
CASSPGVRGQHF	TGTGCCAGCTCACCGGGTGTGCGGGGGCAGCATTTT	TRBJ1-5	TRBV18	NA	NA
CASSKRQGAADTQYF	TGTGCCAGCAGTAAGAGACAGGGGGCGGCAGATACGCAGTATTTT	TRBJ2-3	TRBV6-5	TRBD1	NA
CASSIELGRGDYGYTF	TGTGCCAGTAGTATAGAGTTGGGCAGGGGCGACTATGGCTACACCTTC	TRBJ1-2	TRBV19	NA	NA
CASSIRDSPRGELFF	TGTGCCAGCAGCATACGGGACTCCCCAAGGGGGGAGCTGTTTTTT	TRBJ2-2	TRBV7-3	NA	NA
CASSTTCRYWAQSTDTQYF	TGTGCCAGCAGTACAACTTGCCGATACTGGGCCCAATCTACAGATACGCAGTATTTT	TRBJ2-3	TRBV6-4	NA	NA
CASINSRGIPNYGYTF	TGTGCCAGCATTAATTCGAGGGGGATCCCTAACTATGGCTACACCTTC	TRBJ1-2	TRBV28	NA	NA
CASSQEPGLAGGSSYNEQFF	TGTGCCAGCAGCCAAGAGCCGGGACTAGCGGGAGGGAGCTCCTACAATGAGCAGTTCTTC	TRBJ2-1	TRBV4-2	TRBD2	NA
CASSLVGTGGFTEAFF	TGCGCCAGCAGCTTGGTAGGGACAGGGGGCTTTACTGAAGCTTTCTTT	TRBJ1-1	TRBV5-1	TRBD1	NA
CASSDGLRDYEQYF	TGCGCCAGCAGTGACGGCTTGCGGGACTACGAGCAGTACTTC	TRBJ2-7	TRBV10-1	NA	NA
CASSIEAGRYGYTF	TGTGCCAGTAGTATAGAGGCAGGGCGCTATGGCTACACCTTC	TRBJ1-2	TRBV19	NA	few
CASSVAGFYGYTF	TGTGCCAGCAGCGTAGCAGGGTTCTATGGCTACACCTTC	TRBJ1-2	TRBV9	NA	NA
CASSSTDTQYF	TGTGCCAGCAGTTCTACGGATACGCAGTATTTT	TRBJ2-3	TRBV6-5	NA	NA
CASGAQGAAYEQYF	TGTGCCAGCGGAGCCCAGGGGGCGGCCTACGAGCAGTACTTC	TRBJ2-7	TRBV7-9	TRBD1	NA
CASSQQQTRTYEQYF	TGCGCCAGCAGTCAACAACAGACACGAACCTACGAGCAGTACTTC	TRBJ2-7	TRBV10-2	NA	NA
CASSLNSHQPQHF	TGTGCCAGCAGCTTAAACTCCCATCAGCCCCAGCATTTT	TRBJ1-5	TRBV11-2	NA	NA
CASSSPGLNTKGYEQYF	TGTGCCAGCAGCTCGCCTGGCCTCAATACGAAGGGGTACGAGCAGTACTTC	TRBJ2-7	TRBV11-1	NA	NA
CASSQMEGAGYEQYF	TGCGCCAGCAGCCAAATGGAGGGGGCGGGCTACGAGCAGTACTTC	TRBJ2-7	TRBV5-1	NA	NA
CASSLVGEVRLGYTF	TGCGCCAGCAGCTTGGTCGGGGAAGTTCGCCTCGGCTACACCTTC	TRBJ1-2	TRBV5-1	NA	NA
CASSISSNQPQHF	TGTGCCAGTAGTATCAGTAGCAATCAGCCCCAGCATTTT	TRBJ1-5	TRBV19	NA	NA
CASSETSGGVKTQYF	TGCGCCAGCAGTGAGACTAGCGGGGGGGTGAAGACCCAGTACTTC	TRBJ2-5	TRBV10-2	TRBD2	NA
CASSLSPSGSGEQYF	TGTGCCAGCAGCTTAAGCCCTAGCGGGAGTGGCGAGCAGTACTTC	TRBJ2-7	TRBV7-2	TRBD2	NA
CASSRERSSYEQYF	TGTGCCAGCAGCCGTGAGCGGAGCTCCTACGAGCAGTACTTC	TRBJ2-7	TRBV6-5	NA	NA
CASSLDYGEQYF	TGTGCCAGCAGCTTGGACTATGGCGAGCAGTACTTC	TRBJ2-7	TRBV5-4	NA	few
CASSLSPDREWDEQYF	TGTGCCAGCAGCTTGTCGCCGGACAGGGAGTGGGACGAGCAGTACTTC	TRBJ2-7	TRBV5-6	TRBD1	NA
CAASLGGVQETQYF	TGTGCCGCCAGCCTAGGGGGGGTCCAAGAGACCCAGTACTTC	TRBJ2-5	TRBV15	NA	NA
CASSQHASGTYNEQFF	TGTGCCAGCAGCCAACACGCTAGCGGGACATACAATGAGCAGTTCTTC	TRBJ2-1	TRBV4-2	TRBD2	NA
CASNRDRKNTEAFF	TGTGCCAGCAACCGGGACAGAAAGAACACTGAAGCTTTCTTT	TRBJ1-1	TRBV19	TRBD1	NA
CASSFPRGAKRNTEAFF	TGTGCCAGCAGCTTCCCACGGGGGGCAAAGCGGAACACTGAAGCTTTCTTT	TRBJ1-1	TRBV11-2	NA	NA
CAISESLRQNYEQYF	TGTGCCATCAGTGAGTCATTGAGACAGAACTACGAGCAGTACTTC	TRBJ2-7	TRBV10-3	NA	NA